This T cell receptor (beta chain) was recorded in a study of blood T cell repertoires in COVID-19. Study at large: Sites across the United States, Italy and Spain contributed samples from acute and convalescent COVID-19. Sources were T cells, B-cell-depleted T cells, or PBMCs; the material itself was cDNA or gDNA.

V was pared by 3 bases and J by 3 bases, with 9 bases between. CDR3 size: 13 residues. Looked up from germline, CDR1 is PRHDT and CDR2 is FYEKMQ (reference sequence). In the authors' workflow: Nucleated cell number was recorded as an estimate derived from reference gene primer amplification. The repertoire was sequenced with immunoSEQ multiplex PCR; TCRdb's copy has only in-frame clones and lacks some. V, J and clone size are those of that table, while D and trimming were read from the DNA. The table shows 270,000 or so clones, with approximately 86% occurring only once. This TCR came from a woman between 18 and 30 years old with acute or convalescent COVID-19. The chain employs TRBV13 and TRBJ2-7, with D perhaps TRBD2 (5 bases). The sequencing input was peripheral blood. The CDR3 bases are TGTGCCAGCAGCTTTCAGCGGAACTACGAGCAGTACTTC. Residues: CASSFQRNYEQYF.